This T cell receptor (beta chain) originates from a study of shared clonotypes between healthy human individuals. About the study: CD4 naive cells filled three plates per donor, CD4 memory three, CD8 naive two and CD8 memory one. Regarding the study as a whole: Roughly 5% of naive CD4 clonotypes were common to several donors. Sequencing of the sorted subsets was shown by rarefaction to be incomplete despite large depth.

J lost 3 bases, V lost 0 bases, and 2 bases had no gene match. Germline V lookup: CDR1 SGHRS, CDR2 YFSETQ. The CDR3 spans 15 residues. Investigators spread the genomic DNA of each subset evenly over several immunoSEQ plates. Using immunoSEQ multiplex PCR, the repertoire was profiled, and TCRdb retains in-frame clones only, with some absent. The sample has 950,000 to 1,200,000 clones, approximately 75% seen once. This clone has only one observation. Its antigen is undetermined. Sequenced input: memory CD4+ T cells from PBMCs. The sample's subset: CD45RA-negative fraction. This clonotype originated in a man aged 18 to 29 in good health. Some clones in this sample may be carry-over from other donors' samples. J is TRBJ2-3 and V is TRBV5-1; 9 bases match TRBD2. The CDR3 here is CASSLGTSATDTQYF. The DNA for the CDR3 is TGCGCCAGCAGCTTGGGGACTAGCGCGACAGATACGCAGTATTTT.